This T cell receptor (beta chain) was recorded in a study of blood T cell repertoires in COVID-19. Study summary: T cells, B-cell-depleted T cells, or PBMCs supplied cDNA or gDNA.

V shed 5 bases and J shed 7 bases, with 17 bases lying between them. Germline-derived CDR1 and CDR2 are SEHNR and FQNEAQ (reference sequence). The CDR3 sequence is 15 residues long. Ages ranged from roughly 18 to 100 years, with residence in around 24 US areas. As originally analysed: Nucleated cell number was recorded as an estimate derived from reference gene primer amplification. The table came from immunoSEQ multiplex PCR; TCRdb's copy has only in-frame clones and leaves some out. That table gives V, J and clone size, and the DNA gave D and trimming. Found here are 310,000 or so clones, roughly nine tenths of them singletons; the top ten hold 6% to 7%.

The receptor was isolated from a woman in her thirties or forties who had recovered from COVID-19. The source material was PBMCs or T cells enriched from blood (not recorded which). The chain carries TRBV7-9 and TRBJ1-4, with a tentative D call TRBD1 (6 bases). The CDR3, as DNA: TGTGCCAGCAGCCGTCGTGTGACAGGCAGTGAAAAACTGTTTTTT. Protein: CASSRRVTGSEKLFF.